This passage covers 29 T cell receptor beta chains from one sample sequenced in a study of cytomegalovirus exposure and HLA in healthy donors. Primers: 60 Vbeta forward and 13 Jbeta reverse. Generated by immunoSEQ multiplex PCR, the TCRdb table keeps only in-frame clones and is missing some. The sample shows tens of thousands of clones, 55% to 70% of them seen only once. Sequenced sample: PBMCs. Source of these receptors: a woman aged 50 to 60 in good health and CMV-seronegative.

The chain joins TRBV7-6 to TRBJ2-7; 9 bases are a match to TRBD2. Germline V CDR1 and CDR2: SGHVS, FNYEAQ. The CDR3 covers 16 residues. After removal of 0 bases from V and 7 bases from J, the junction contained 10 bases not matched to a gene. The CDR3 sequence: CASSLAMAGGPGEQYF. As DNA, the CDR3 is TGTGCCAGCAGCTTAGCGATGGCGGGAGGGCCGGGGGAGCAGTACTTC.

Here the CDR3 reads CASSYTQTGGETQYF. In DNA, the CDR3 is TGTGCCAGCAGCTACACCCAGACAGGGGGGGAGACCCAGTACTTC. The J gene is TRBJ2-5, the V gene TRBV7-2; 9 nucleotides align to TRBD1. The CDR3 sequence is 15 residues long. V lost 4 bases and J lost 5; bases outside the gene matches: 8. CDR1 SGHTA and CDR2 FQGNSA come from the germline V gene.

The chain is built from TRBV4-3 and TRBJ1-3, with D uncertain. V was pared by 0 bases and J by 0 bases, with 12 bases between. The CDR3 extends over 17 amino acids. Germline V gene data show CDR1 as LGHNA and CDR2 as YSLEER. The CDR3 here is CASSQDFGHSSGNTIYF. The DNA of the CDR3 is TGCGCCAGCAGCCAAGATTTTGGCCACAGCTCTGGAAACACCATATATTTT.

This clone has just a few counts. The chain carries TRBV2 and TRBJ2-5, with 9 positions matching TRBD1. The J call may not be correct, given that the DNA end is closer to TRBJ2-7. The CDR3 has 13 residues. The germline CDR1 and CDR2 sequences are SNHLY and FYNNEI. Here the CDR3 reads CASSAGTGPEQYF. CDR3 in DNA: TGTGCCAGCAGTGCCGGGACAGGGCCCGAGCAGTACTTC.

The chain recombines TRBV7-9 with TRBJ2-1; 7 nucleotides match TRBD2. Germline-derived CDR1 and CDR2 are SEHNR and FQNEAQ (reference sequence). The V segment lost 10 bases and the J segment 8 bases; nucleotides outside the gene matches: 11. The CDR3 contains 13 residues. In DNA, the CDR3 is TGTGCCACCGCGAGCGGGATCGGCGATGAGCAGTTCTTC. It is translated as CATASGIGDEQFF.

A few counts support this clone. The J gene is TRBJ2-7, the V gene TRBV5-1; 8 bases agree with TRBD1. Germline V gene sequence: CDR1 SGHRS, CDR2 YFSETQ. V lost 3 bases, J lost 3 bases, and 5 bases stayed unmatched. This CDR3 is built from 14 residues. CDR3 DNA: TGCGCCAGCAGCTGGACAGGGATCGACTACGAGCAGTACTTC. This encodes CASSWTGIDYEQYF.

The V gene is TRBV19, the J gene TRBJ2-5; D is ambiguous. This CDR3 spans 14 amino acids. Trimming stripped 4 bases from V and 1 base from J, with 10 bases between. The germline V gene has CDR1 LNHDA and CDR2 SQIVND (reference sequence). This CDR3 is CASSKELIQETQYF. For the CDR3, the DNA is TGTGCCAGTAGTAAGGAGCTGATCCAAGAGACCCAGTACTTC.

This clone was seen more than once but under ten times. V usage is TRBV6-5 and J usage is TRBJ2-2; a weak D match, TRBD2 (5 bases). Germline values: CDR1 MNHEY, CDR2 SVGAGI. V lost 0 bases to trimming and J lost 6 bases, with 11 bases between them. The CDR3 extends over 15 amino acids. The CDR3 DNA follows: TGTGCCAGCAGTTACTCGCCCGGGGAACCCGGGGAGCTGTTTTTT. Its translation is CASSYSPGEPGELFF.

In this sample, this clone turned up a few times. V and J are TRBV29-1 and TRBJ1-4; perhaps TRBD1 as D (5 bases). Trimming stripped 6 bases from V and 3 bases from J, with 14 bases between. This CDR3 is 14 amino acids long. Per germline, CDR1 SQVTM and CDR2 ANQGSEA. CDR3 nucleotides: TGCAGCGTGCCATGGGGGACTGCTAATGAAAAACTGTTTTTT. This gives the protein CSVPWGTANEKLFF.

The rearrangement links TRBV11-2 to TRBJ1-1, with D possibly being TRBD1 (5 bases). Germline CDR1 and CDR2: SGHAT and FQNNGV. Trimming removed 1 base at V and 0 bases at J, with 15 bases between. The CDR3 contains 17 residues. CDR3 amino acids: CASSLGSGLEMNTEAFF. CDR3 sequence (DNA): TGTGCCAGCAGCTTAGGCTCAGGGCTAGAAATGAACACTGAAGCTTTCTTT.

This clone has just one count. V gene TRBV5-1 combines with J gene TRBJ1-5; 7 positions match TRBD1. In germline, CDR1 is SGHRS, CDR2 YFSETQ. This CDR3 has 15 residues. The V gene end was trimmed by 0 bases and the J gene end by 5 bases; junction bases not matched to a gene: 5. The CDR3 sequence: CASSLAGQDDQPQHF. Here the CDR3 DNA reads TGCGCCAGCAGCTTGGCCGGACAGGATGATCAGCCCCAGCATTTT.

This clone was recorded a few times. The chain couples TRBV28 to TRBJ2-7; 7 nucleotides match TRBD2. Germline loops: CDR1 MDHEN, CDR2 SYDVKM. Trimming at V came to 2 bases and at J to 3 bases, leaving 4 bases not matched to a gene. The CDR3 has 14 amino acids. The DNA of the CDR3 is TGTGCCAGCAGTTTAGGCGGGAGTAACTACGAGCAGTACTTC. It yields the protein CASSLGGSNYEQYF.

V is TRBV23-1 and J is TRBJ1-2; D is undetermined. TRBV23-1 qualifies as an ORF whose function is uncertain. Trimming pared 1 base from V and 3 bases from J, leaving 12 bases between. The CDR3 spans 15 residues. The CDR3 loop reads CASSQFSDGDYGYTF. As DNA, the CDR3 is TGCGCCAGCAGTCAATTTTCAGACGGGGACTATGGCTACACCTTC.

This chain connects TRBV2 to TRBJ1-2; 10 positions agree with TRBD1. The V gene end was trimmed by 3 bases and the J gene end by 1 base; junction bases not matched to a gene: 8. This CDR3 is 17 amino acids long. Germline-derived CDR1 and CDR2 are SNHLY and FYNNEI. CDR3: CASSDVLGDRGNYGYTF. CDR3 DNA sequence: TGTGCCAGCAGTGACGTTTTAGGGGACAGGGGTAACTATGGCTACACCTTC.

V is TRBV19 and J is TRBJ2-2; perhaps TRBD1 as D (5 bases). The CDR3 loop spans 15 amino acids. Germline CDR1 reads LNHDA; CDR2 reads SQIVND (reference sequence). V lost 2 bases to trimming and J lost 3 bases, with 10 bases between them. CDR3 nucleotides: TGTGCCAGTAGTATAAGCAGGGCTTACACCGGGGAGCTGTTTTTT. The encoded protein is CASSISRAYTGELFF.

This clone was counted a few times. V and J are TRBV10-2 and TRBJ2-7, with D unresolved. This CDR3 has 12 residues. V was shortened by 6 bases and J by 6 bases, with 12 bases between the two germline ends. Germline V gene data show CDR1 as WSHSY and CDR2 as SAAADI. This CDR3 is CASSPGPSEQYF. As DNA, the CDR3 is TGCGCCAGCAGCCCGGGTCCTAGCGAGCAGTACTTC.

V and J are TRBV19 and TRBJ2-1, with no clear D. The V and J ends lost 4 bases and 0 bases respectively, with 10 bases between them. This CDR3 is 15 amino acids long. The germline gives CDR1 LNHDA, CDR2 SQIVND (reference sequence). This CDR3 reads CASSTVPGSYNEQFF. In nucleotides, the CDR3 is TGTGCCAGTAGTACCGTTCCGGGCTCCTACAATGAGCAGTTCTTC. Drawing the rest from reference TRBV19 and TRBJ2-1, the complete variable domain is DGGITQSPKYLFRKEGQNVTLSCEQNLNHDAMYWYRQDPGQGLRLIYYSQIVNDFQKGDIAEGYSVSREKKESFPLTVTSAQKNPTAFYLCASSTVPGSYNEQFFGPGTRLTVL.

J is TRBJ1-2 and V is TRBV9; 7 positions agree with TRBD1. Trimming at V came to 2 bases and at J to 6 bases, leaving 10 bases not matched to a gene. The germline V gene has CDR1 SGDLS and CDR2 YYNGEE. The CDR3 sequence is 15 residues long. This chain's CDR3 is CASSVRTGPVDGYTF. CDR3 DNA sequence: TGTGCCAGCAGCGTGAGGACAGGCCCTGTGGATGGCTACACCTTC.

V gene TRBV18 combines with J gene TRBJ2-1, with TRBD1 matching 9 bases. Unmatched junction bases numbered 8, after V lost 6 bases and J lost 8 bases. Germline V gene sequence: CDR1 KGHSH, CDR2 LQKENI. This CDR3 is 14 amino acids long. CDR3 region: CASSPGQGLHEQFF. DNA of the CDR3: TGTGCCAGCTCTCCGGGACAGGGTTTACATGAGCAGTTCTTC.

The CDR3 DNA reads TGTGCCAGCAGCTTGGCAGGGGACAATGAGCAGTTCTTC. Translating gives CASSLAGDNEQFF. V and J are TRBV5-4 and TRBJ2-1, with D perhaps matching TRBD1 (6 bases). The CDR3 has 13 amino acids. From germline, CDR1 is SGHNT and CDR2 YYREEE (reference sequence). Trimming removed 0 bases from V and 5 bases from J, with 6 bases in between.

The chain combines TRBV28 with TRBJ2-7, with 7 bases identical to TRBD1. The CDR3 contains 14 residues. J was trimmed by 5 bases and V by 6 bases; bases with no gene match: 10. Germline CDR1 and CDR2: MDHEN and SYDVKM. The CDR3 nucleotides read TGTGCCAGCAGGTCCGGGACAGCAGTCGACGAGCAGTACTTC. This translates into CASRSGTAVDEQYF.

This clone came up a few times. The chain combines TRBV4-3 with TRBJ2-1; 16 positions match TRBD2. The CDR3 is 17 residues long. V gave up 0 bases and J gave up 9 bases; unmatched junction bases: 5. Germline CDR1 and CDR2: LGHNA and YSLEER. In DNA, the CDR3 is TGCGCCAGCAGCCAAGATTGGGGGACTAGCGGGAGGGGTGAGCAGTTCTTC. Amino acids: CASSQDWGTSGRGEQFF.

This clone was detected only once. The V call is TRBV30, the J call TRBJ2-7, with TRBD1 matching 9 bases. The CDR3 contains 14 residues. V lost 8 bases, J lost 2 bases, and 10 bases stayed unmatched. Germline V gene data show CDR1 as GTSNPN and CDR2 as SVGIG (reference sequence). The CDR3 loop reads CAARGWDRAYEQYF. In DNA form, the CDR3 reads TGTGCCGCCCGCGGTTGGGACAGGGCCTACGAGCAGTACTTC.

This clone has only a few counts. The chain uses TRBV7-2 and TRBJ2-3, with D possibly being TRBD2 (5 bases). Trimming stripped 7 bases from V and 5 bases from J, with 16 bases between. Germline V gives CDR1 SGHTA, CDR2 FQGNSA. The CDR3 length is 14 residues. Here the CDR3 DNA reads TGTGCCAGCATCCCTGGGAGCGTGGGAGATACGCAGTATTTT. This gives the protein CASIPGSVGDTQYF.

This clone was detected only a few times. The chain couples TRBV28 to TRBJ2-2, with 14 bases aligning to TRBD2. Germline V gives CDR1 MDHEN, CDR2 SYDVKM. Trimming cost V 5 bases and J 7 bases; bases outside gene matches: 9. This CDR3 comprises 17 residues. The CDR3 nucleotides are TGTGCCAGCAGTATACCGGGACTAGCGGGAGTTGGCGGGGAGCTGTTTTTT. As protein: CASSIPGLAGVGGELFF. The variable domain in full, completed from reference TRBV28 and TRBJ2-2, reads DVKVTQSSRYLVKRTGEKVFLECVQDMDHENMFWYRQDPGLGLRLIYFSYDVKMKEKGDIPEGYSVSREKKERFSLILESASTNQTSMYLCASSIPGLAGVGGELFFGEGSRLTVL.

This chain links TRBV9 with TRBJ2-3; 14 bases map to TRBD2. The CDR3 consists of 16 residues. CDR1 SGDLS and CDR2 YYNGEE come from the germline V gene. V dropped 4 bases and J dropped 6; count of bases not matched to a gene: 7. The CDR3 loop reads CASSPGTSGSMDTQYF. The CDR3, as DNA: TGTGCCAGCAGCCCCGGGACTAGCGGGAGCATGGATACGCAGTATTTT.

The V and J genes are TRBV18 and TRBJ1-3; 7 bases line up with TRBD1. The germline gives CDR1 KGHSH, CDR2 LQKENI. V dropped 4 bases and J dropped 0; count of bases not matched to a gene: 3. The CDR3 consists of 15 residues. For the CDR3, the DNA is TGTGCCAGCTCACTGGGGACAGACTCTGGAAACACCATATATTTT. Protein: CASSLGTDSGNTIYF.

This clone was seen a few times. The V gene is TRBV6-6, the J gene TRBJ2-3; 11 nucleotides align to TRBD1. CDR3 size: 15 residues. V shed 6 bases, J shed 4 bases, and the junction held 6 bases outside the gene matches. The germline gives CDR1 MNHNY, CDR2 SVGAGI (reference sequence). The CDR3 sequence: CASSSSGQGADTQYF. DNA of the CDR3: TGTGCCAGCAGCTCATCGGGACAGGGGGCAGATACGCAGTATTTT.

The chain joins TRBV30 to TRBJ1-2; D not resolved. The germline gives CDR1 GTSNPN, CDR2 SVGIG (reference sequence). This CDR3 comprises 13 residues. Trimming cost V 0 bases and J 8 bases, with 13 bases left between them. Written as DNA, the CDR3 is TGTGCCTGGAGTGTAACCGAGCTCGTGGGCTACACCTTC. This gives the protein CAWSVTELVGYTF.